This entry concerns a single TCR beta chain. This sample is drawn from a study of OX40 agonist ivuxolimab in advanced cancers. Whole-study context: Every 2 weeks, ivuxolimab was infused into the patients intravenously at between 0.01 and 10 mg/kg. Partial responses were observed in three patients, of whom one had hepatocellular carcinoma and two had cutaneous melanoma.

The data were produced by immunoSEQ multiplex PCR, yet TCRdb's version contains in-frame clones alone and is incomplete. The sample lists approximately 58,000 clones; roughly 84% were seen once. The CDR3 is 16 amino acids. The V end was cut by 0 bases, the J end by 5 bases, with 16 bases between. Germline CDR1 and CDR2: MGHRA and YSYEKL. This sequence originates from an adult with an advanced solid tumor such as melanoma, head and neck, liver or kidney cancer. The sample in question was CD4+ or CD8+ T cells sorted from blood, obtained in a trial of the OX40 agonist ivuxolimab. The gene calls are TRBV4-1 and TRBJ1-2; D possibly corresponds to TRBD1 (5 bases). CDR3 sequence reads: CASSQDRSAGTYGYTF. CDR3 nucleotides: TGCGCCAGCAGCCAAGATAGGTCGGCAGGGACGTATGGCTACACCTTC.